Presented here are 22 T cell receptor beta chains from one specimen sequenced in a study of breast tumors, draining lymph nodes, adjacent tissues. MiXCR, run by TCRdb on the multiplex PCR reads, gives a single entry per CDR3 protein. The repertoire holds about 63,000 distinct CDR3 sequences, with approximately 54% as singletons. The specimen sequenced was breast tumor tissue. These receptors originate from a female donor with breast cancer. Some clones in this sample may be carry-over from other donors' samples.

In this sample, this clonotype turned up many times. The V gene is TRBV7-9, the J gene TRBJ2-5; no clear D gene. CDR1 and CDR2 from the germline V gene are SEHNR and FQNEAQ (reference sequence). The germline V and J ends were trimmed by 1 base and 5 bases, with 11 bases remaining between them. This CDR3 is 14 amino acids long. The CDR3 nucleotides read TGTGCCAGCAGCTTAGGGTGGAAGTGGGAGACCCAGTACTTC. Amino acids: CASSLGWKWETQYF.

A note on this clonotype: One end of the junction does not line up with germline, which may come from a read error. The V call is TRBV30, the J call TRBJ1-6, with D unclear. Germline CDR1 and CDR2: GTSNPN and SVGIG (reference sequence). The CDR3 loop spans 15 amino acids. CDR3 DNA: TGTGCCTGGAGTTCCATACGGCCCGATAATCCACCCCTCCACTTT. Translating it yields CAWSSIRPDNPPLHF.

The sample holds one count of this clonotype. In this CDR3 the conserved last residue, phenylalanine or tryptophan, is missing, so a read error is likely. This chain connects TRBV20-1 to TRBJ2-3; 14 bases are shared with TRBD2. There are 14 residues in the CDR3. Per the germline V gene, CDR1 is DFQATT and CDR2 is SNEGSKA (reference sequence). This CDR3 is CSPRLAGGLNEQYL. The CDR3 DNA reads as TGCAGTCCTAGACTAGCGGGGGGGTTGAATGAGCAGTATTTA.

The chain recombines TRBV4-2 with TRBJ1-1; 8 bases map to TRBD1. The germline V gene encodes CDR1 LGHNA and CDR2 YNFKEQ. Trimming removed 0 bases from V and 2 bases from J; junction bases left unmatched: 5. This CDR3 has 16 residues. CDR3 DNA sequence: TGTGCCAGCAGCCAAGATCCCGGACAGGGTAACACTGAAGCTTTCTTT. This encodes CASSQDPGQGNTEAFF.

The chain carries TRBV20-1 and TRBJ1-5; 8 bases line up with TRBD1. CDR1 is DFQATT, CDR2 SNEGSKA, per germline (reference sequence). V was clipped by 5 bases and J by 2 bases; unmatched bases: 5. CDR3 size: 14 residues. The chain's CDR3 is CSARQGAGNQPQHF. In nucleotides, the CDR3 is TGCAGTGCTCGTCAGGGGGCTGGCAATCAGCCCCAGCATTTT.

The table lists this clonotype with many counts. The rearrangement links TRBV2 to TRBJ1-2, with a tentative D call TRBD1 (5 bases). Germline V lookup: CDR1 SNHLY, CDR2 FYNNEI. The CDR3 sequence is 12 residues long. DNA of the CDR3: TGTGCTAGAGGATGGCAGGGAAGTGGCTACACCTTC. This gives the protein CARGWQGSGYTF.

This clonotype was seen at least ten times. The chain combines TRBV7-3 with TRBJ2-3, with TRBD2 identical over 10 bases. The CDR3 is 14 residues long. The V segment lost 5 bases and the J segment 5 bases; nucleotides outside the gene matches: 4. Germline lookup yields CDR1 SGHTA and CDR2 FQGTGA. This CDR3 reads CASSTGTSEDTQYF. Written as DNA, the CDR3 is TGTGCCAGCAGCACCGGGACTAGCGAAGATACGCAGTATTTT. Supplemented by reference TRBV7-3 and TRBJ2-3, the full variable domain reads GAGVSQTPSNKVTEKGKYVELRCDPISGHTALYWYRQSLGQGPEFLIYFQGTGAADDSGLPNDRFFAVRPEGSVSTLKIQRTERGDSAVYLCASSTGTSEDTQYFGPGTRLTVL.

At least ten counts were recorded for this clonotype. This sequence joins TRBV18 and TRBJ2-1; D uncertain. The CDR3 totals 13 residues. V lost 2 bases, J lost 1 base, and 3 bases lay in between. Germline CDR1 is KGHSH and CDR2 is LQKENI. The CDR3 DNA reads TGTGCCAGCTCACCAGGGTCCTACAATGAGCAGTTCTTC. Protein sequence: CASSPGSYNEQFF.

This clonotype was seen at least ten times. This rearrangement joins TRBV5-1 to TRBJ2-5; tentative D call: TRBD2 (5 bases). This CDR3 comprises 15 residues. CDR1 and CDR2 (germline): SGHRS, YFSETQ. V lost 0 bases and J lost 3, with 12 bases in between. CDR3 loop: CASSLVGVGEETQYF. The DNA for the CDR3 is TGCGCCAGCAGCTTGGTCGGGGTTGGGGAAGAGACCCAGTACTTC.

There are a few counts of this clonotype. The chain has TRBV20-1 and TRBJ2-3; D ambiguous. Trimming pared 5 bases from V and 14 bases from J, leaving 20 bases between. The CDR3 consists of 12 residues. Germline lookup yields CDR1 DFQATT and CDR2 SNEGSKA (reference sequence). Here the CDR3 DNA reads TGCAGTGCTGCCCCGGGCAGCTACGAGCCGTATTTT. Translating gives CSAAPGSYEPYF.

This clonotype was seen ten or more times. J is TRBJ2-7 and V is TRBV5-6, with D perhaps being TRBD1 or TRBD2 (5 bases each). V lost 4 bases to trimming and J lost 7 bases, with 12 bases between them. The CDR3 length is 12 residues. The germline CDR1 and CDR2 sequences are SGHDT and YYEEEE. The CDR3 region has the DNA TGTGCCAGCAGCGTGGGACGGCATGAGCAGTACTTC. This gives the protein CASSVGRHEQYF.

The rearrangement uses TRBV29-1 and TRBJ2-1, with 11 bases identical to TRBD2. CDR1 SQVTM and CDR2 ANQGSEA come from the germline V gene. V lost 7 bases to trimming and J lost 4 bases; unmatched junction nucleotides: 6. This CDR3 has 14 amino acids. The CDR3 sequence is CSGLAGGPYNEQFF. The CDR3 DNA follows: TGCAGCGGCTTAGCGGGGGGGCCTTACAATGAGCAGTTCTTC.

This clonotype was observed once. CDR3 nucleotide sequence: TGCAGCGTTCACCTGACAGGGAGAGATGAAAAACTGTTTTTT. This encodes CSVHLTGRDEKLFF. The V gene is TRBV29-1, the J gene TRBJ1-4; 7 nucleotides agree with TRBD1. CDR1 SQVTM and CDR2 ANQGSEA come from the germline V gene. The CDR3 contains 14 residues. The junction had 9 bases not matched to a gene; V was cut back by 5 bases and J by 6 bases.

Concerning this clonotype itself: The CDR3 carries no conserved terminal phenylalanine or tryptophan, so it likely arises from a read error. The chain uses TRBV5-1 and TRBJ2-1; D is unresolved. CDR1 is SGHRS and CDR2 is YFSETQ in the germline V gene. The CDR3 contains 13 residues. The CDR3 DNA follows: TGCGCCAGCAGCTTGGATAGCTACAATGACCAGTTCTCC. Translating it yields CASSLDSYNDQFS.

A few counts support this clonotype. The chain uses TRBV29-1 and TRBJ1-1; 9 bases match TRBD1. The V gene end was trimmed by 3 bases and the J gene end by 5 bases; junction bases not matched to a gene: 4. The CDR3 contains 13 residues. CDR1 is SQVTM and CDR2 is ANQGSEA in the germline V gene. This CDR3 reads CSVEGQGKTEAFF. The CDR3 DNA reads TGCAGCGTTGAGGGACAGGGAAAGACTGAAGCTTTCTTT.

This rearrangement joins TRBV9 to TRBJ2-7; TRBD2 might be the D (5 bases). V gave up 2 bases and J gave up 0 bases, with 12 bases separating them. There are 15 residues in the CDR3. Germline V gives CDR1 SGDLS, CDR2 YYNGEE. The CDR3 DNA reads as TGTGCCAGCAGCGTTCGGGGTGAAGTCTCCTACGAGCAGTACTTC. Translated, it gives CASSVRGEVSYEQYF.

In regard to this clonotype: At one end, the junction sequence differs from germline, possibly due to a read error. The CDR3 sequence is CSVDYYLGDYDHSF. CDR3 bases: TGCAGCGTTGATTACTACTTAGGGGACTATGACCACTCCTTC. V is TRBV29-1 and J is TRBJ1-2; maybe TRBD1 (5 bases). CDR1 is SQVTM and CDR2 is ANQGSEA in the germline V gene. CDR3 size: 14 residues.

This chain joins TRBV28 and TRBJ2-4; TRBD2 is a possible D gene (6 bases). The CDR3 is made up of 15 amino acids. Germline V gene data show CDR1 as MDHEN and CDR2 as SYDVKM. V shed 5 bases and J shed 4 bases, with 15 bases lying between them. The CDR3: CASSPPPGGKNIQYF. Here the CDR3 DNA reads TGTGCCAGCAGTCCCCCCCCTGGAGGGAAAAACATTCAGTACTTC.

This clonotype was seen many times. This chain connects TRBV6-5 to TRBJ2-3; 9 nucleotides match TRBD2. With 5 bases clipped from V and 5 bases from J, the junction kept 17 bases outside the gene matches. The CDR3 is 18 residues long. Germline V lookup: CDR1 MNHEY, CDR2 SVGAGI. The CDR3 DNA sequence: TGTGCCAGCAGTCAAGCCCCATCCGGCGGGGGGGCTGGAGATACGCAGTATTTT. It translates to CASSQAPSGGGAGDTQYF.

The sample holds many counts of this clonotype. The rearrangement uses TRBV9 and TRBJ2-7; 11 positions match TRBD2. The V gene's germline CDR1 is SGDLS and CDR2 YYNGEE. The CDR3 length is 18 residues. Trimming removed 0 bases from V and 0 bases from J; junction bases left unmatched: 8. CDR3 region: CASSVGSGRARSSYEQYF. The CDR3 nucleotides are TGTGCCAGCAGCGTAGGTAGCGGGAGGGCCCGCAGCTCCTACGAGCAGTACTTC.

V is TRBV7-2 and J is TRBJ2-7; D may match TRBD1 or TRBD2 (5 bases each). The CDR3 extends over 15 amino acids. In germline, CDR1 is SGHTA, CDR2 FQGNSA. Trimming cost V 5 bases and J 4 bases, with 18 bases left between them. CDR3 region: CASSQRDGLMYEQYF. As DNA, the CDR3 is TGTGCCAGCAGCCAGAGGGACGGACTTATGTACGAGCAGTACTTC.

This chain uses TRBV12-3 or TRBV12-4 with TRBJ1-6; 7 nucleotides agree with TRBD1. This CDR3 has 15 residues. V shed 6 bases, J shed 7 bases, and the junction held 9 bases outside the gene matches. The CDR3 sequence is CASRKMGQLNSPLHF. The CDR3 DNA is TGTGCCAGCAGAAAAATGGGACAGCTGAATTCACCCCTCCACTTT.